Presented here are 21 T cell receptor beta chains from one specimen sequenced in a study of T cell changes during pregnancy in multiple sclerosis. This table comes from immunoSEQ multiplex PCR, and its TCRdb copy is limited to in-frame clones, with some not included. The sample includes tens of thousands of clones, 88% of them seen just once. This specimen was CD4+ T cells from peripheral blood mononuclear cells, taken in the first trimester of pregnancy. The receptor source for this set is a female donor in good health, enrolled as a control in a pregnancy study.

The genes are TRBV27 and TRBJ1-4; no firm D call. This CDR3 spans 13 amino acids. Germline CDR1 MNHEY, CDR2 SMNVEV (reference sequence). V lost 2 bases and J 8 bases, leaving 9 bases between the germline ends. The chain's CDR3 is CASSLREGEKLFF. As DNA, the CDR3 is TGTGCCAGCAGTTTAAGGGAGGGCGAAAAACTGTTTTTT. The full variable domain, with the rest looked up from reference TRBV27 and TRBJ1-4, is EAQVTQNPRYLITVTGKKLTVTCSQNMNHEYMSWYRQDPGLGLRQIYYSMNVEVTDKGDVPEGYKVSRKEKRNFPLILESPSPNQTSLYFCASSLREGEKLFFGSGTQLSVL.

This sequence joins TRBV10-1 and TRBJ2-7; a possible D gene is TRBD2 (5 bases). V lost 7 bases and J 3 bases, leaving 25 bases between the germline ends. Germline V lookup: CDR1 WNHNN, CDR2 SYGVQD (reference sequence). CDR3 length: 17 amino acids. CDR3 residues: CASIPGWGVIVRYEQYF. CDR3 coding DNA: TGCGCCAGCATCCCAGGCTGGGGAGTGATTGTCCGCTACGAGCAGTACTTC.

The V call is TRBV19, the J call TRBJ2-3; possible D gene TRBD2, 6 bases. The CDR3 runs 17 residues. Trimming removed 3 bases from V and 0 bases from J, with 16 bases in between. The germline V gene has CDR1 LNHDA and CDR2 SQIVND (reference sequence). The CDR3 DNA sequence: TGTGCCAGTAGTATCGGAGGGACGGCAACTAGCACAGATACGCAGTATTTT. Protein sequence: CASSIGGTATSTDTQYF.

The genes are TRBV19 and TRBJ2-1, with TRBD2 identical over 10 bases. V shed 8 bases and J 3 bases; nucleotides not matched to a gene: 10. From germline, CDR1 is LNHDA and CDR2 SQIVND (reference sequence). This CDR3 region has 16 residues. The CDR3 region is CASSRGGLADYNEQFF. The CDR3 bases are TGTGCCAGTTCCCGGGGCGGACTAGCGGACTACAATGAGCAGTTCTTC.

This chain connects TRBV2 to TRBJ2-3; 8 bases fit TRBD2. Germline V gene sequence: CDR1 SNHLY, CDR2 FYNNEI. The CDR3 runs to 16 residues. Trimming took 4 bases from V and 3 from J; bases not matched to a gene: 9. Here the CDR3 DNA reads TGTGCCAGCAGTGGTCTCGGCGGGAGGTGGACAGATACGCAGTATTTT. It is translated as CASSGLGGRWTDTQYF.

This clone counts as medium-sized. CDR3 region: CASKALAGVGGELFF. The CDR3 DNA reads as TGCGCCAGCAAGGCCCTAGCGGGAGTTGGCGGGGAGCTGTTTTTT. The rearrangement uses TRBV5-1 and TRBJ2-2, with TRBD2 identical over 10 bases. The germline gives CDR1 SGHRS, CDR2 YFSETQ. V was pared by 6 bases and J by 7 bases, with 9 bases of the junction left unmatched. The CDR3 covers 15 residues.

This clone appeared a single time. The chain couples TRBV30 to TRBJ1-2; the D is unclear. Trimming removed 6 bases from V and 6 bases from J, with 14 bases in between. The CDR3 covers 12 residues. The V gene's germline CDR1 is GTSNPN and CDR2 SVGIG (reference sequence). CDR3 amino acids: CACIFYHHGYTF. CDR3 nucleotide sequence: TGTGCCTGCATATTCTACCACCATGGCTACACCTTC.

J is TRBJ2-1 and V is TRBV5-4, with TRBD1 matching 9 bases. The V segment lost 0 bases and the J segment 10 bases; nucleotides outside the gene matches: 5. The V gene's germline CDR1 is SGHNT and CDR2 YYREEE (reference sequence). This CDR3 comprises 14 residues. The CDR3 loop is CASSLGQGVREQFF. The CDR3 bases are TGTGCCAGCAGCTTGGGACAGGGGGTACGGGAGCAGTTCTTC.

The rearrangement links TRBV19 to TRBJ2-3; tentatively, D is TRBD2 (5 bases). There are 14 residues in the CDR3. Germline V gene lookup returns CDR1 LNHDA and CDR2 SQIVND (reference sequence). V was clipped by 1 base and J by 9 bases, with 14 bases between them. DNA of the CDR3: TGTGCCAGTAGTATAGGAGGCACTCGAGGGACGCAGTATTTT. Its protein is CASSIGGTRGTQYF.

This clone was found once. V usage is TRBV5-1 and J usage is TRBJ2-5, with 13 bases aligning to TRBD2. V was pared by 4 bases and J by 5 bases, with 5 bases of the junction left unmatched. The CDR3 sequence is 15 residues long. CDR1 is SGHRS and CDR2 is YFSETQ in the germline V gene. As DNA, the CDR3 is TGCGCCAGCAGCCGGACTAGCGGGAGCCGGGAGACCCAGTACTTC. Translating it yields CASSRTSGSRETQYF.

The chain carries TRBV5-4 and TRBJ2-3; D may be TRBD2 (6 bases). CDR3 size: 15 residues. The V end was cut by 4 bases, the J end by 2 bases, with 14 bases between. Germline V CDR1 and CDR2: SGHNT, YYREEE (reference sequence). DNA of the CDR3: TGTGCCAGCAGCCTTGAAGGCGGGGCCACAGATACGCAGTATTTT. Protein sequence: CASSLEGGATDTQYF. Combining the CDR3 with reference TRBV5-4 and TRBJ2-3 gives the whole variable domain ETGVTQSPTHLIKTRGQQVTLRCSSQSGHNTVSWYQQALGQGPQFIFQYYREEENGRGNFPPRFSGLQFPNYSSELNVNALELDDSALYLCASSLEGGATDTQYFGPGTRLTVL.

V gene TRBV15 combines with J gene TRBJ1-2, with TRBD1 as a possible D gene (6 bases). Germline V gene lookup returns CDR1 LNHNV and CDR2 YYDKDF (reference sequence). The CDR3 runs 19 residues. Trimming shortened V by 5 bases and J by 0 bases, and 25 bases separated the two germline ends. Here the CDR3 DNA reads TGTGCCACCAGCCGAGGGGGGCCAAAATCCCGACCCTCTAACTATGGCTACACCTTC. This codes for CATSRGGPKSRPSNYGYTF.

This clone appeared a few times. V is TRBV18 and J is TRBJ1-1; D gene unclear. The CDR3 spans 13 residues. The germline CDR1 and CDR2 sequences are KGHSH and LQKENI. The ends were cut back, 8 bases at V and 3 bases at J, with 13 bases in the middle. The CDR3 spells CASRPDLYTEAFF. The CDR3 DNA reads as TGTGCCAGCCGTCCGGACTTGTACACTGAAGCTTTCTTT.

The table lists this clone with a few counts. In DNA, the CDR3 is TGTGCCAGTAGTATACAGGGGAGTTCACCCCTCCACTTT. Its translation: CASSIQGSSPLHF. The V call is TRBV19, the J call TRBJ1-6, with D tentatively TRBD1 (6 bases). The CDR3 is 13 residues long. Germline CDR1 and CDR2: LNHDA and SQIVND (reference sequence). Trimming left V 2 bases short and J 9 bases short, with 8 bases between.

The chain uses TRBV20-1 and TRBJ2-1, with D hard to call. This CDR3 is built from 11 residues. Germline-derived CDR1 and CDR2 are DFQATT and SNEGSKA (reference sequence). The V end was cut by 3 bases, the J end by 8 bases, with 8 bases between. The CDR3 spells CSASELHEQFF. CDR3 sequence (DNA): TGCAGTGCTAGTGAGTTGCATGAGCAGTTCTTC.

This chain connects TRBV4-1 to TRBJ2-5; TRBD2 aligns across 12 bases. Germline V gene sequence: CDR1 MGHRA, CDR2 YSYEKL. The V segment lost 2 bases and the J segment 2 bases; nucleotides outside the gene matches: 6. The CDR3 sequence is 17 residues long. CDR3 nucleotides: TGCGCCAGCAGCCAAACTAGCGGGGGGCGAGCACAAGAGACCCAGTACTTC. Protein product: CASSQTSGGRAQETQYF.

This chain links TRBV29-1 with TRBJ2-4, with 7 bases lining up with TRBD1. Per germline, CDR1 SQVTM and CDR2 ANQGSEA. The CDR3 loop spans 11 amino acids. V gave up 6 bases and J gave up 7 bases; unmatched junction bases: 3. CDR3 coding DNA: TGCAGCGTCGTACAGGGGAACATTCAGTACTTC. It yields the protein CSVVQGNIQYF.

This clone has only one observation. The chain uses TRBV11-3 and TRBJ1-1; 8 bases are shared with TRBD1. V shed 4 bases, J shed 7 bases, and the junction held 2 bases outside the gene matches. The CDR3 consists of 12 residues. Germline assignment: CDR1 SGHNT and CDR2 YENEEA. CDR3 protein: CASSYDRGEAFF. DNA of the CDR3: TGTGCCAGCAGCTATGACAGGGGTGAAGCTTTCTTT.

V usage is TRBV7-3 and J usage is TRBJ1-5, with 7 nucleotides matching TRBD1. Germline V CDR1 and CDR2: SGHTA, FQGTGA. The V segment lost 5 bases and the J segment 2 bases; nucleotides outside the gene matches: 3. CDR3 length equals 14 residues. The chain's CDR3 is CASSDQGGNQPQHF. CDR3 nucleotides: TGTGCCAGCAGCGACCAGGGGGGCAATCAGCCCCAGCATTTT. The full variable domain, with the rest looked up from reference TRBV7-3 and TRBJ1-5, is GAGVSQTPSNKVTEKGKYVELRCDPISGHTALYWYRQSLGQGPEFLIYFQGTGAADDSGLPNDRFFAVRPEGSVSTLKIQRTERGDSAVYLCASSDQGGNQPQHFGDGTRLSIL.

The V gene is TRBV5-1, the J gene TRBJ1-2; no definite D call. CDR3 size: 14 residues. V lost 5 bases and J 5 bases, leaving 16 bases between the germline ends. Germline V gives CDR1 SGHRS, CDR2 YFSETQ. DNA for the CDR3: TGCGCCAGCAGTCGTCTCCGGGAGTCGTATGGCTACACCTTC. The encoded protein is CASSRLRESYGYTF.

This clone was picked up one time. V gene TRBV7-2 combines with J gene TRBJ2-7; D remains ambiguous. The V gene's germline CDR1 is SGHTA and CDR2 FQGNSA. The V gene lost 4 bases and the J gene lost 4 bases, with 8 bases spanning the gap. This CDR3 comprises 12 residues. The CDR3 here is CASSSVPYEQYF. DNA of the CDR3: TGTGCCAGCAGCTCTGTTCCTTACGAGCAGTACTTC.